This T cell receptor (beta chain) came from a study of CXCR3-negative and CXCR3-positive naive CD8 T cells. The study, taken as a whole, reports: Against CXCR3-negative naive cells, CXCR3-positive naive cells showed more hydrophobic TRB CDR3s. Diversity in memory CD8+ cells fell much lower than the comparably high levels seen in both naive subsets.

Investigators sorted each CD8+ T cell subset in triplicate, taking around 290,000 cells each time. Those CD8+ T cells considered naive were CD45RO-CCR7+CD27+CD95-. CDR3 length equals 15 residues. Notes on this clonotype: Its specificity is unknown.

The TRB cDNA libraries were prepared by 5' RACE with UMI labels. TCRdb re-called the 5' RACE reads and gives one entry per CDR3 protein, without DNA. The data include around 88,000 distinct CDR3 sequences; the top ten clones carry about 1.1%. The clonotype comes from a human donor in good health. Some clones in this sample may be carry-over from other donors' samples. The rearrangement uses TRBV12-3 or TRBV12-4 and TRBJ2-7; TCRdb designates TRBD1, a call that cannot be tested without DNA. Material: naive CXCR3+ CD8+ T cells from blood. Documented subset: CD45RO-CCR7+CD27+CD95- naive CD8+ T cells expressing CXCR3 (TNR3+). CDR3 sequence: CASSLDGTEAYEQYF.